Each of the 3 T cell receptor beta chains below was sequenced from the same sample in a study of graft-versus-host responses after intestinal transplantation. The table came from immunoSEQ multiplex PCR; TCRdb's copy has only in-frame clones and leaves some out. The sample records fewer than 45,000 clones, 75% to 95% being singletons. The starting material was PBMCs, obtained 524 days after transplant. These receptors all stem from a human patient who received an intestinal transplant, so some T cells may come from the graft donor.

The chain couples TRBV4-2 to TRBJ2-7; the D call may be TRBD1 or TRBD2 (5 bases each). The V gene lost 7 bases and the J gene lost 2 bases, with 15 bases spanning the gap. The CDR3 extends over 14 amino acids. Germline V gene data show CDR1 as LGHNA and CDR2 as YNFKEQ. CDR3 in DNA: TGTGCCAGCACCCCCCGGCAGGGACCCTACGAGCAGTACTTC. It is translated as CASTPRQGPYEQYF.

The CDR3 loop is CSSHRTDTQYF. CDR3 sequence (DNA): TGCAGTTCGCACCGCACAGATACGCAGTATTTT. The chain uses TRBV20-1 and TRBJ2-3, with unresolved D. Germline CDR1 DFQATT, CDR2 SNEGSKA (reference sequence). The CDR3 has 11 amino acids. Trimming removed 8 bases from V and 1 base from J, with 7 bases in between.

The table lists this clone with a few counts. V is TRBV5-4 and J is TRBJ1-1; the D is unclear. Germline CDR1 and CDR2: SGHNT and YYREEE (reference sequence). Trimming took 1 base from V and 0 from J, leaving 7 bases between them. This CDR3 has 14 residues. In nucleotides, the CDR3 is TGTGCCAGCAGCTTGATGGTCATGAACACTGAAGCTTTCTTT. It encodes CASSLMVMNTEAFF.